This passage covers 30 T cell receptor beta chains from one sample sequenced in a study of CD8+CD57+ T cells in acquired aplastic anemia. Genomic DNA templated the TCR beta VDJ and CDR3 profiling. A single record per CDR3 protein comes from TCRdb applying MiXCR to the reads. This table holds a few hundred thousand distinct CDR3 sequences, 60% to 65% found once. What was sequenced was sorted CD4+, CD8+, or CD8+CD57+ T cells (not recorded which) from PBMCs. All receptors derive from a human donor in good health.

V usage is TRBV3-1 and J usage is TRBJ2-5; 13 bases are shared with TRBD2. This CDR3 spans 15 amino acids. The germline V gene has CDR1 LGHDT and CDR2 YNNKEL (reference sequence). Trimming at V came to 7 bases and at J to 2 bases, leaving 4 bases not matched to a gene. CDR3 DNA: TGTGCCAGCAAACTAGCGGGGGGGACTCAAGAGACCCAGTACTTC. This codes for CASKLAGGTQETQYF.

Ten or more counts support this clonotype. This chain links TRBV7-9 with TRBJ1-6, with TRBD1 as a possible D gene (5 bases). Germline CDR1 SEHNR, CDR2 FQNEAQ (reference sequence). With 8 bases removed from V and 5 bases from J, the gap between germline ends came to 13 bases. The CDR3 sequence is 14 residues long. The CDR3 DNA reads TGTGCCAGCGAAGCCAGGGTTAATAATTCACCCCTCCACTTT. This gives the protein CASEARVNNSPLHF.

The rearrangement uses TRBV19 and TRBJ1-3; tentatively, D is TRBD1 (6 bases). The V gene lost 3 bases and the J gene lost 2 bases, with 8 bases spanning the gap. CDR1 LNHDA and CDR2 SQIVND come from the germline V gene (reference sequence). The CDR3 is 14 residues long. CDR3 amino acids: CASSIDRTGNTIYF. CDR3 nucleotides: TGTGCCAGTAGTATCGACAGGACTGGAAACACCATATATTTT.

Notes on this clonotype: The conserved closing phenylalanine or tryptophan is absent in this CDR3, likely reflecting a read error. No DNA is shown, since the ends of the CDR3 on it are uncertain; the CDR3 is the one TCRdb lists. V usage is TRBV5-1 and J usage is TRBJ2-5; TRBD2 was called by the table and not checked on the DNA. Germline assignment: CDR1 SGHRS and CDR2 YFSETQ. The CDR3 region is 9 residues in length, termini included. CDR3 residues: CASSLGLAG.

The chain uses TRBV7-4 and TRBJ1-1; 7 nucleotides match TRBD1. This CDR3 is 16 amino acids long. The germline CDR1 and CDR2 sequences are SGHVT and SQSDAQ. The CDR3 DNA reads as TGTGCTAGTGGCCCCCCCTCTGGGACAGCGAACACTGAAGCTTTCTTT. This codes for CASGPPSGTANTEAFF.

The CDR3 DNA is TGCGCCAGCGGAGCGGGAGCCCCCTACGAGCAGTACTTC. Translated: CASGAGAPYEQYF. The V call is TRBV4-1, the J call TRBJ2-7, with 8 bases aligning to TRBD2. V was pared by 8 bases and J by 2 bases, with 5 bases of the junction left unmatched. Germline values: CDR1 MGHRA, CDR2 YSYEKL. This CDR3 is built from 13 residues.

This clonotype has at least ten counts. The rearrangement joins TRBV9 to TRBJ2-5, with D tentatively TRBD1 (5 bases). Germline-derived CDR1 and CDR2 are SGDLS and YYNGEE. Trimming took off 0 bases at V and 0 bases at J, with 15 bases between the two ends. This CDR3 has 17 residues. The CDR3 is CASSVARSGRDQETQYF. For the CDR3, the DNA is TGTGCCAGCAGCGTAGCTCGATCGGGCAGGGACCAAGAGACCCAGTACTTC. The variable domain in full, completed from reference TRBV9 and TRBJ2-5, reads DSGVTQTPKHLITATGQRVTLRCSPRSGDLSVYWYQQSLDQGLQFLIQYYNGEERAKGNILERFSAQQFPDLHSELNLSSLELGDSALYFCASSVARSGRDQETQYFGPGTRLLVL.

This clonotype was recorded many times. The genes are TRBV28 and TRBJ2-3; 7 bases match TRBD2. The germline V gene has CDR1 MDHEN and CDR2 SYDVKM. The CDR3 sequence is 15 residues long. With 6 bases clipped from V and 2 bases from J, the junction kept 8 bases outside the gene matches. CDR3 nucleotide sequence: TGTGCCAGCAGGCCAGGGCTAGCGGACACAGATACGCAGTATTTT. Translated: CASRPGLADTDTQYF.

This clonotype was detected only a few times. This chain joins TRBV6-5 and TRBJ2-1, with TRBD1 identical over 7 bases. CDR3 length: 13 amino acids. Germline CDR1 reads MNHEY; CDR2 reads SVGAGI. The CDR3 sequence: CASGQEFYNEQFF. CDR3 in DNA: TGTGCTTCCGGACAGGAGTTCTACAATGAGCAGTTCTTC.

This clonotype showed up many times. V is TRBV2 and J is TRBJ1-3, with D tentatively TRBD1 (5 bases). Germline CDR1 and CDR2: SNHLY and FYNNEI. The germline V and J ends were trimmed by 8 bases and 0 bases, with 17 bases remaining between them. The CDR3 is 16 amino acids. The DNA for the CDR3 is TGTGCCAGCGGAGAGCCGACAGTATACTCTGGAAACACCATATATTTT. Amino acid sequence: CASGEPTVYSGNTIYF.

This clonotype appeared many times. J is TRBJ2-7 and V is TRBV4-2, with D possibly matching TRBD1 (6 bases). V was cut by 4 bases and J by 1 base, with 20 bases left in between. In germline, CDR1 is LGHNA, CDR2 YNFKEQ. This CDR3 has 17 amino acids. The CDR3 here is CASSRTTGNSLSYEQYF. CDR3 coding DNA: TGTGCCAGCAGCCGCACCACAGGGAACTCCCTTTCCTACGAGCAGTACTTC.

J is TRBJ2-2 and V is TRBV12-3 or TRBV12-4, with TRBD1 matching over 8 bases. V lost 4 bases to trimming and J lost 0 bases; unmatched junction nucleotides: 1. There are 15 residues in the CDR3. This CDR3 reads CASSWGQANTGELFF. The CDR3 nucleotides read TGTGCCAGCAGTTGGGGACAGGCGAACACCGGGGAGCTGTTTTTT.

At least ten counts were recorded for this clonotype. The chain carries TRBV30 and TRBJ2-1, with D possibly matching TRBD1 (5 bases). This CDR3 region has 10 residues. The V and J ends lost 5 bases and 10 bases respectively, with 9 bases between them. Germline V gene sequence: CDR1 GTSNPN, CDR2 SVGIG (reference sequence). CDR3 amino acids: CAWGAGEQFF. CDR3 DNA: TGTGCCTGGGGGGCCGGGGAGCAGTTCTTC.

This clonotype has a handful of counts. This chain joins TRBV10-2 and TRBJ2-7; 7 positions agree with TRBD2. This CDR3 region has 13 residues. Germline CDR1 reads WSHSY; CDR2 reads SAAADI. V lost 8 bases and J lost 1; bases outside the gene matches: 5. CDR3 sequence: CASGGEGSYEQYF. The DNA for the CDR3 is TGCGCCAGCGGGGGGGAGGGGTCCTACGAGCAGTACTTC.

V is TRBV6-5 and J is TRBJ2-6; D is unresolved. The CDR3 extends over 12 amino acids. The germline V and J ends were trimmed by 4 bases and 4 bases, with 2 bases remaining between them. CDR1 is MNHEY and CDR2 is SVGAGI in the germline V gene. The CDR3: CASSWGANVLTF. The CDR3 nucleotides are TGTGCCAGCAGTTGGGGGGCCAACGTCCTGACTTTC.

This chain links TRBV7-9 with TRBJ1-5, with TRBD1 identical over 8 bases. The CDR3 covers 16 residues. Germline CDR1 SEHNR, CDR2 FQNEAQ (reference sequence). V was pared by 5 bases and J by 2 bases, with 8 bases of the junction left unmatched. CDR3: CASSVGRGRGNQPQHF. DNA of the CDR3: TGTGCCAGCAGCGTTGGCAGGGGGCGCGGCAATCAGCCCCAGCATTTT.

This rearrangement joins TRBV10-3 to TRBJ2-3; 14 nucleotides line up with TRBD2. Trimming took 6 bases from V and 0 from J; bases not matched to a gene: 2. CDR1 is ENHRY, CDR2 SYGVKD, per germline. The CDR3 loop spans 16 amino acids. The CDR3 DNA reads TGTGCCATCAGACGGACTAGCGGGGGGAGCACAGATACGCAGTATTTT. It is translated as CAIRRTSGGSTDTQYF.

With regard to this clonotype: At one of its ends the junction is not consistent with the germline gene, which may arise from a read error. V and J are TRBV10-3 and TRBJ2-7; D possibly corresponds to TRBD2 (7 bases). Germline values: CDR1 ENHRY, CDR2 SYGVKD. There are 19 residues in the CDR3. The CDR3 DNA sequence: TGTGCCAGCAGTTTAAAGGGTTGGGGGGGCGCCGGGGCTCTTTACGAGCAGTACTTC. Amino acid sequence: CASSLKGWGGAGALYEQYF.

This clonotype was seen only a few times. The chain combines TRBV5-1 with TRBJ2-1; D is perhaps TRBD2 (5 bases). This CDR3 contains 14 residues. Trimming left V 2 bases short and J 5 bases short, with 11 bases between. In germline, CDR1 is SGHRS, CDR2 YFSETQ. The CDR3 is CASSFPSLHNEQFF. CDR3 DNA: TGCGCCAGCAGCTTCCCTAGCCTCCACAATGAGCAGTTCTTC.

The V and J genes are TRBV25-1 and TRBJ2-1; 9 bases match TRBD2. The CDR3 spans 15 residues. V trimming: 2 bases; J trimming: 5 bases; junction bases outside the gene matches: 4. CDR1 is MGHDK and CDR2 is SYGVNS in the germline V gene. The CDR3 sequence is CASSELAGLNNEQFF. The CDR3 DNA reads TGTGCCAGCAGTGAACTAGCGGGGTTGAACAATGAGCAGTTCTTC. The variable domain in full, completed from reference TRBV25-1 and TRBJ2-1, reads EADIYQTPRYLVIGTGKKITLECSQTMGHDKMYWYQQDPGMELHLIHYSYGVNSTEKGDLSSESTVSRIRTEHFPLTLESARPSHTSQYLCASSELAGLNNEQFFGPGTRLTVL.

This clonotype showed up many times. The CDR3 DNA reads TGTGCCACCAGTGATTTTGGGGATGGCTACACCTTC. Its protein product is CATSDFGDGYTF. This chain links TRBV24-1 with TRBJ1-2, with D unresolved. This CDR3 is built from 12 residues. Trimming shortened V by 1 base and J by 6 bases, and 5 bases separated the two germline ends. CDR1 KGHDR and CDR2 SFDVKD come from the germline V gene.

This chain links TRBV12-3 or TRBV12-4 with TRBJ1-2, with a possible D match to TRBD1 (5 bases). The CDR3 runs 14 residues. V lost 3 bases and J lost 4, with 12 bases in between. DNA for the CDR3: TGTGCCAGCAGTTTGACTGGGGCCACCTATGGCTACACCTTC. Amino acid sequence: CASSLTGATYGYTF.

The V gene is TRBV24-1, the J gene TRBJ2-1; 13 bases match TRBD2. The CDR3 consists of 15 residues. The germline V gene has CDR1 KGHDR and CDR2 SFDVKD. V gave up 4 bases and J gave up 7 bases; unmatched junction bases: 3. The CDR3 DNA follows: TGTGCCACCAGTGACTGGGGACTAGCGGGAAATGAGCAGTTCTTC. Protein: CATSDWGLAGNEQFF.

This clonotype was counted at least ten times. CDR3 in amino acids: CASSVEGFSPEWPYNEQFF. CDR3 coding DNA: TGTGCCAGCAGCGTAGAGGGATTTAGCCCCGAGTGGCCCTACAATGAGCAGTTCTTC. J is TRBJ2-1 and V is TRBV9, with D hard to call. Looked up from germline, CDR1 is SGDLS and CDR2 is YYNGEE. CDR3 size: 19 residues. Trimming stripped 0 bases from V and 2 bases from J, with 21 bases between. Complete variable domain (other parts from reference TRBV9 and TRBJ2-1): DSGVTQTPKHLITATGQRVTLRCSPRSGDLSVYWYQQSLDQGLQFLIQYYNGEERAKGNILERFSAQQFPDLHSELNLSSLELGDSALYFCASSVEGFSPEWPYNEQFFGPGTRLTVL.

About this clonotype: Because the CDR3's place on the DNA is in doubt, the DNA is left out and the CDR3 is given as listed by TCRdb. The rearrangement links TRBV10-3 to TRBJ2-7; no check of the table's D call, TRBD1, against the DNA was made. The CDR3 spans 18 amino acids, including both terminal residues. Per germline, CDR1 ENHRY and CDR2 SYGVKD. This chain's CDR3 is CAISLCASSQDSSYEQYF.

The V and J genes are TRBV6-4 and TRBJ2-7; 8 bases map to TRBD2. This CDR3 has 14 amino acids. In germline, CDR1 is MRHNA, CDR2 SNTAGT. Germline trimming cut 4 bases from V and 0 bases from J; bases unmatched to any gene: 2. CDR3 nucleotide sequence: TGTGCCAGCAGTGTAGCGGGATCCTCCTACGAGCAGTACTTC. Amino acids: CASSVAGSSYEQYF.

The rearrangement joins TRBV29-1 to TRBJ1-1; D might be TRBD1 (5 bases). V was trimmed by 4 bases and J by 5 bases, leaving 11 bases between them. The CDR3 is made up of 12 amino acids. Germline lookup yields CDR1 SQVTM and CDR2 ANQGSEA. CDR3 coding DNA: TGCAGCGTTGGGATGGGGCGGACTGAAGCTTTCTTT. Translating it yields CSVGMGRTEAFF.

This clonotype was seen more than once but under ten times. The chain is built from TRBV5-1 and TRBJ1-1; TRBD1 matches 11 bases. The CDR3 spans 16 residues. Losses at the gene ends were 3 bases for V and 1 base for J; bases not matched to a gene: 5. The germline CDR1 and CDR2 sequences are SGHRS and YFSETQ. The chain's CDR3 is CASSSTGQGANTEAFF. The CDR3 DNA sequence: TGCGCCAGCAGCTCGACCGGACAGGGGGCGAACACTGAAGCTTTCTTT.

This chain uses TRBV29-1 with TRBJ2-7; D tentatively reads TRBD1 or TRBD2 (5 bases each). V shed 6 bases and J shed 4 bases, with 10 bases lying between them. The V gene's germline CDR1 is SQVTM and CDR2 ANQGSEA. The CDR3 has 11 amino acids. The CDR3 region is CSVADIYEQYF. CDR3 coding DNA: TGCAGCGTAGCGGACATTTACGAGCAGTACTTC.

V is TRBV7-6 and J is TRBJ2-5; D tentatively fits TRBD1 or TRBD2 (5 bases each). The length of the CDR3 is 15 residues. The V and J ends lost 8 bases and 4 bases respectively, with 20 bases between them. Per germline, CDR1 SGHVS and CDR2 FNYEAQ. CDR3 amino acids: CASGQAVGTGETQYF. In DNA form, the CDR3 reads TGTGCCAGCGGACAAGCTGTGGGGACGGGAGAGACCCAGTACTTC.